This TCR beta chain was documented in a study of cytomegalovirus exposure and HLA in healthy donors. CDR3 length equals 13 residues. Trimming removed 9 bases from V and 3 bases from J, with 15 bases in between. Germline CDR1 and CDR2: MNHEY and SMNVEV (reference sequence). Unrecorded immune exposures were likely, despite nominal health at sampling. Primers: 60 Vbeta forward and 13 Jbeta reverse. Here immunoSEQ multiplex PCR was the method, and the copy in TCRdb shows in-frame clones only, minus some. The sample yields approximately 150,000 clones, 65% to 70% seen once. This clone came up once. Its target is unknown. General study points: Apparent HLA restriction characterized most CMV-associated TCR beta chains in a later analysis. It was in a later analysis that TCR association rates were seen to vary by HLA locus, highest for DRB1 and lowest for HLA-C.

Sequenced sample: PBMCs. This receptor was identified in a man in his thirties or forties in good health and CMV-seropositive. The chain uses TRBV27 and TRBJ2-7, with D maybe TRBD1 (6 bases). The CDR3 protein is CASTSGTHYEQYF. CDR3 sequence (DNA): TGTGCCAGTACATCCGGGACACACTACGAGCAGTACTTC.